This TCR beta chain was documented in a study of cytomegalovirus exposure and HLA in healthy donors. The CDR3 sequence is 16 residues long. V was shortened by 2 bases and J by 6 bases, with 17 bases between the two germline ends. Germline CDR1 reads MNHNS; CDR2 reads SASEGT. PCR amplification relied on 60 Vbeta primers (plus 13 Jbeta primers). The assay was immunoSEQ multiplex PCR, and TCRdb's table has in-frame clones only and misses some. The profile shows about 200,000 clones, 82% of them singletons. A single count supports this clone. This rearrangement joins TRBV6-1 to TRBJ1-5; D gene unclear. The sample comprised PBMCs. The receptor's source is a boy younger than 10 in good health and CMV-seronegative. The DNA of the CDR3 is TGTGCCAGCAGTGAAAGTCTGGCCAGTCGGGTTCAGCCCCAGCATTTT. Encoded protein: CASSESLASRVQPQHF.